This T cell receptor (beta chain) was recorded in a study of T cell responses to AZD1222 COVID-19 vaccine. The table came from immunoSEQ multiplex PCR; TCRdb's copy has only in-frame clones and leaves some out. The repertoire holds 150,000 to 250,000 clones, with roughly 92% as singletons. V shed 2 bases and J shed 0 bases, with 9 bases lying between them. The germline V gene has CDR1 SGHRS and CDR2 YFSETQ. CDR3 length: 15 residues. This clone was observed a few times. Different DNA sequences within this sample yield the same CDR3. The chain has TRBV5-1 and TRBJ2-1; D is undetermined. This receptor was identified in an adult who received the AZD1222 COVID-19 vaccine. Material: peripheral blood, obtained 28 days after the second AZD1222 dose. The CDR3 DNA is TGCGCCAGCAGCTTAGGGCAGAGCTCCTACAATGAGCAGTTCTTC. It translates to CASSLGQSSYNEQFF.